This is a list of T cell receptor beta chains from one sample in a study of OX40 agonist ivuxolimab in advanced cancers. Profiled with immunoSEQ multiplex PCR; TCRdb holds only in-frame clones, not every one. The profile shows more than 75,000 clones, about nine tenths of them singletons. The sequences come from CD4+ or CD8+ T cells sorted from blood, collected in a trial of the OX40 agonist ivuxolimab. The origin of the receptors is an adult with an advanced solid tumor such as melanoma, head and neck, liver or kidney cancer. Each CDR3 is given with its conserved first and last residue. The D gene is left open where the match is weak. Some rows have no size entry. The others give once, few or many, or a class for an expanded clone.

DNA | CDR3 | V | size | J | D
TGCGCCAGCAGCCAAGAGGGGCACTCCGCCGGGGAGCTGTTTTTT | CASSQEGHSAGELFF | TRBV4-3 | few | TRBJ2-2 | .
TGTGCCAGCAGCTTAGCCTCAGGCGGGAGAAACACAGATACGCAGTATTTT | CASSLASGGRNTDTQYF | TRBV11-2 | . | TRBJ2-3 | TRBD2
TGCGCCAGCAGCCAAGGCAGGGCGGGCCAAGAGACCCAGTACTTC | CASSQGRAGQETQYF | TRBV4-1 | . | TRBJ2-5 | .
TGCGCCAGCAGCTTGAGGCCCCCCGGACAGGGGAACACTGAAGCTTTCTTT | CASSLRPPGQGNTEAFF | TRBV5-1 | . | TRBJ1-1 | TRBD1
TGTGCCAGCCCGCGGGAGGACCCAGATACGCAGTATTTT | CASPREDPDTQYF | TRBV9 | . | TRBJ2-3 | TRBD2
TGTGCCAGCAGCGTCTCCGGGACATCGAACACCGGGGAGCTGTTTTTT | CASSVSGTSNTGELFF | TRBV9 | . | TRBJ2-2 | .
TGCGCCAGCAGCCAAGATCTTACGAGGGGAAACACCATATATTTT | CASSQDLTRGNTIYF | TRBV4-1 | . | TRBJ1-3 | .
TGCGCCAGCAGCCAAGGTCGGGGGATGCGGGAGACCCAGTACTTC | CASSQGRGMRETQYF | TRBV4-1 | . | TRBJ2-5 | .
TGCAGTGCTAGTAGTCAAGAGACCCAGTACTTC | CSASSQETQYF | TRBV20-1 | . | TRBJ2-5 | .
TGTGCCATCACTACCCAAGGGGGCGCAGATACGCAGTATTTT | CAITTQGGADTQYF | TRBV10-3 | . | TRBJ2-3 | TRBD1
TGTGCCAGCAGCTTAAACGGGCTAGGGGGTGGGACCCAGTACTTC | CASSLNGLGGGTQYF | TRBV7-6 | . | TRBJ2-5 | .
TGTGCCAGCAGTTTGACAGGGGGTTACAATGAGCAGTTCTTC | CASSLTGGYNEQFF | TRBV27 | . | TRBJ2-1 | TRBD1
TGCAGCGGACAGGAGGCCGGCACTGAAGCTTTCTTT | CSGQEAGTEAFF | TRBV29-1 | . | TRBJ1-1 | .
TGTGCCAGCAGCTTAACGCCGACAGCCTATGGCTACACCTTC | CASSLTPTAYGYTF | TRBV11-1 | . | TRBJ1-2 | .
TGTGCCAGCCACCCTAGCGGGAGGAGGTACGAGCAGTACTTC | CASHPSGRRYEQYF | TRBV28 | . | TRBJ2-7 | TRBD2
TGTGCCAGCAGCTCGTATAGCGGGACGGATTACAATGAGCAGTTCTTC | CASSSYSGTDYNEQFF | TRBV5-6 | . | TRBJ2-1 | TRBD2
TGTGCCAGTAGGCGTACCCCGAACATGAACACTGAAGCTTTCTTT | CASRRTPNMNTEAFF | TRBV19 | few | TRBJ1-1 | .
TGCAGCGTTGACGCAGGGAACACTGAAGCTTTCTTT | CSVDAGNTEAFF | TRBV29-1 | . | TRBJ1-1 | .
TGTGCCAGCAGGCCTTACAGCTATGGCTACACCTTC | CASRPYSYGYTF | TRBV2 | . | TRBJ1-2 | .
TGTGCCAGCAGCTTTGCGGGGGTCTACAATGAGCAGTTCTTC | CASSFAGVYNEQFF | TRBV7-2 | . | TRBJ2-1 | TRBD2
TGTGCCAGCAGCTTCGGACTAGCGGGACGAACCTACGAGCAGTACTTC | CASSFGLAGRTYEQYF | TRBV7-2 | . | TRBJ2-7 | TRBD2
TGTGCCAGCAGCGTAGCCCGAACCGGACGGGCTTTCTTT | CASSVARTGRAFF | TRBV9 | . | TRBJ1-1 | .
TGCGCCAGCAGCCGTTCGGCAGGGACTAATGAAAAACTGTTTTTT | CASSRSAGTNEKLFF | TRBV5-1 | . | TRBJ1-4 | .
TGCGCCAGCAGCTTTGACTTTACAGATACGCAGTATTTT | CASSFDFTDTQYF | TRBV5-1 | . | TRBJ2-3 | .